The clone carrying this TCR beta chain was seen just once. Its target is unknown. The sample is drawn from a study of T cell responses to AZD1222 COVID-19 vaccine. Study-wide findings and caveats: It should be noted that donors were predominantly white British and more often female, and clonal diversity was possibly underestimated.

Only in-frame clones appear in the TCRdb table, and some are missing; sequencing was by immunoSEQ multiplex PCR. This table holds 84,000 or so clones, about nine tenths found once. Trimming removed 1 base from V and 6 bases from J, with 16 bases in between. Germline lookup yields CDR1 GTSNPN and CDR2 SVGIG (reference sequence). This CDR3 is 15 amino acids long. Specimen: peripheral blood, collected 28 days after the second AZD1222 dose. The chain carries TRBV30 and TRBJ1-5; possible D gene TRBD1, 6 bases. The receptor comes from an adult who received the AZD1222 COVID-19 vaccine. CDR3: CAWSDQGTWGQPQHF. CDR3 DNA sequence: TGTGCCTGGAGTGACCAGGGGACCTGGGGTCAGCCCCAGCATTTT.